The 23 T cell receptor beta chains in this list originate from one sample, sequenced in a study of cytomegalovirus exposure and HLA in healthy donors. The primer mix had 60 Vbeta and 13 Jbeta primers. Produced via immunoSEQ multiplex PCR; TCRdb's table is partial and in-frame only. The table lists some 150,000 clones, around 81% of them singletons. The sequencing sample was made of PBMCs. The receptors were sampled from a male donor in good health and CMV-seronegative.

This rearrangement joins TRBV10-3 to TRBJ2-5; the match to TRBD2 covers 14 bases. This CDR3 contains 15 residues. Trimming at V came to 7 bases and at J to 5 bases, leaving 6 bases not matched to a gene. Germline values: CDR1 ENHRY, CDR2 SYGVKD. This CDR3 reads CAIKGLAGGLETQYF. The CDR3 nucleotides are TGTGCCATCAAAGGACTAGCGGGGGGTCTGGAGACCCAGTACTTC.

The CDR3 DNA is TGTGCCAGCAGTTTTGTGGGACAGGGCTCTGGAAACACCATATATTTT. Protein product: CASSFVGQGSGNTIYF. J is TRBJ1-3 and V is TRBV27; 9 bases line up with TRBD1. V shed 3 bases, J shed 0 bases, and the junction held 3 bases outside the gene matches. The CDR3 consists of 16 residues. Per germline, CDR1 MNHEY and CDR2 SMNVEV (reference sequence).

The CDR3 DNA follows: TGCAGCGCGACTACGGGGGGACTGGGTAATTCACCCCTCCACTTT. This sequence encodes CSATTGGLGNSPLHF. This sequence joins TRBV29-1 and TRBJ1-6; D may be TRBD1 (5 bases). V shed 7 bases and J shed 6 bases, with 19 bases lying between them. Germline V gene lookup returns CDR1 SQVTM and CDR2 ANQGSEA. This CDR3 region has 15 residues.

The chain carries TRBV6-5 and TRBJ2-7; D perhaps matches TRBD2 (5 bases). Trimming shortened V by 5 bases and J by 0 bases, and 11 bases separated the two germline ends. This CDR3 spans 14 amino acids. Germline values: CDR1 MNHEY, CDR2 SVGAGI. The chain's CDR3 is CASSRTSTSYEQYF. CDR3 bases: TGTGCCAGCAGTCGTACTAGTACCTCCTACGAGCAGTACTTC.

The chain links TRBV6-1 to TRBJ1-5; TRBD1 matches at 7 bases. With V trimmed by 4 bases and J by 7 bases, 10 bases remained unmatched. From germline, CDR1 is MNHNS and CDR2 SASEGT. CDR3 length equals 15 residues. DNA of the CDR3: TGTGCCAGCAGTGCAACGACAGGGAGGACGCAGCCCCAGCATTTT. Protein: CASSATTGRTQPQHF.

J is TRBJ1-5 and V is TRBV6-1, with D possibly TRBD1 on 5 matching bases. The germline V gene has CDR1 MNHNS and CDR2 SASEGT. V gave up 1 base and J gave up 5 bases, with 12 bases separating them. The length of the CDR3 is 15 residues. This chain's CDR3 is CASSEEPGKDQPQHF. CDR3 sequence (DNA): TGTGCCAGCAGTGAAGAGCCAGGGAAAGATCAGCCCCAGCATTTT.

The DNA for the CDR3 is TGTGCCAGCAGTACACGGACAGTCTCACGTAGCGGGAGTTGGAAGACCCAGTACTTC. This gives the protein CASSTRTVSRSGSWKTQYF. The chain links TRBV27 to TRBJ2-5; 9 bases line up with TRBD2. There are 19 residues in the CDR3. The germline gives CDR1 MNHEY, CDR2 SMNVEV (reference sequence). Losses at the gene ends were 5 bases for V and 6 bases for J; bases not matched to a gene: 22.

This chain connects TRBV6-5 to TRBJ2-7, with D possibly being TRBD2 (5 bases). V was shortened by 2 bases and J by 2 bases, with 10 bases between the two germline ends. Germline CDR1 and CDR2: MNHEY and SVGAGI. This CDR3 contains 14 residues. CDR3 in DNA: TGTGCCAGCAGTTACAGCGACTATACCTACGAGCAGTACTTC. It is translated as CASSYSDYTYEQYF.

The V call is TRBV7-8, the J call TRBJ1-4; D not certain. V dropped 4 bases and J dropped 5 bases, with 14 bases sitting between them. CDR1 and CDR2 (germline): SGHVS, FQNEAQ. This CDR3 is 15 amino acids long. This chain's CDR3 is CASSYRFRENEKLFF. CDR3 nucleotides: TGTGCCAGCAGCTACCGCTTTCGGGAGAATGAAAAACTGTTTTTT.

The chain is built from TRBV5-1 and TRBJ2-3; 7 bases agree with TRBD1. Germline CDR1 SGHRS, CDR2 YFSETQ. CDR3 size: 17 residues. Trimming at V came to 3 bases and at J to 3 bases, leaving 13 bases not matched to a gene. CDR3 sequence reads: CASSSRQGEAVTDTQYF. CDR3 nucleotides: TGCGCCAGCAGCTCGAGACAGGGCGAGGCGGTGACAGATACGCAGTATTTT.

The chain has TRBV5-1 and TRBJ1-2; D is unresolved. V was clipped by 1 base and J by 0 bases, with 10 bases between them. The CDR3 runs to 15 residues. Germline V gives CDR1 SGHRS, CDR2 YFSETQ. This CDR3 reads CASSLSTGSNYGYTF. The CDR3 DNA reads as TGCGCCAGCAGCTTGTCAACGGGTTCTAACTATGGCTACACCTTC.

The J gene is TRBJ1-1, the V gene TRBV5-4, with TRBD1 matching 8 bases. Looked up from germline, CDR1 is SGHNT and CDR2 is YYREEE (reference sequence). Losses at the gene ends were 5 bases for V and 7 bases for J; bases not matched to a gene: 4. The CDR3 loop spans 12 amino acids. CDR3 sequence (DNA): TGTGCCAGCAGTTGGGACAGGAGTGAAGCTTTCTTT. Translating it yields CASSWDRSEAFF.

The chain uses TRBV4-1 and TRBJ2-7; possibly TRBD2 for D (5 bases). Germline CDR1 and CDR2: MGHRA and YSYEKL. The CDR3 runs 15 residues. Trimming took off 3 bases at V and 7 bases at J, with 19 bases between the two ends. CDR3 sequence: CASSHERTDLREQYF. CDR3 in DNA: TGCGCCAGCAGCCACGAAAGGACGGACTTGCGGGAGCAGTACTTC.

The chain couples TRBV6-5 to TRBJ1-1; D perhaps matches TRBD1 (6 bases). Trimming cost V 0 bases and J 4 bases, with 12 bases left between them. There are 15 residues in the CDR3. CDR1 and CDR2 from the germline V gene are MNHEY and SVGAGI. The CDR3 reads CASSYSSGAGTEAFF. Written as DNA, the CDR3 is TGTGCCAGCAGTTACTCATCAGGGGCCGGCACTGAAGCTTTCTTT.

The rearrangement links TRBV4-2 to TRBJ2-7; 9 bases are shared with TRBD2. CDR1 is LGHNA, CDR2 YNFKEQ, per germline. After removal of 1 base from V and 4 bases from J, the junction contained 5 bases not matched to a gene. The CDR3 covers 15 residues. CDR3 in DNA: TGTGCCAGCAGCCAAGGTCTAGCGGGGATTTACGAGCAGTACTTC. It codes for CASSQGLAGIYEQYF.

This sequence joins TRBV6-1 and TRBJ1-1, with D tentatively TRBD1 (6 bases). Between the trimmed V and J ends, which lost 4 bases and 1 base, there was a span of 10 bases. The CDR3 sequence is 14 residues long. Germline CDR1 reads MNHNS; CDR2 reads SASEGT. For the CDR3, the DNA is TGTGCCAGCAGTGTGGCGGGGGCGAACACTGAAGCTTTCTTT. As protein: CASSVAGANTEAFF.

V is TRBV19 and J is TRBJ2-3; D perhaps matches TRBD1 (5 bases). The CDR3 has 16 residues. With 4 bases removed from V and 0 bases from J, the gap between germline ends came to 14 bases. Germline assignment: CDR1 LNHDA and CDR2 SQIVND (reference sequence). The CDR3 coding sequence is TGTGCCAGTAGTAGTCAGGGTCAATCTAGCACAGATACGCAGTATTTT. Amino acids: CASSSQGQSSTDTQYF.

The CDR3 sequence: CAWSPRSNTEAFF. CDR3 coding DNA: TGTGCCTGGAGTCCCAGGTCGAACACTGAAGCTTTCTTT. V and J are TRBV30 and TRBJ1-1; no firm D call. The CDR3 sequence is 13 residues long. CDR1 and CDR2 (germline): GTSNPN, SVGIG (reference sequence). The V end lost 2 bases, the J end lost 1 base, and 8 bases lay between the germline ends. Full variable domain (missing parts from reference TRBV30 and TRBJ1-1): SQTIHQWPATLVQPVGSPLSLECTVEGTSNPNLYWYRQAAGRGLQLLFYSVGIGQISSEVPQNLSASRPQDRQFILSSKKLLLSDSGFYLCAWSPRSNTEAFFGQGTRLTVV.

The gene calls are TRBV10-1 and TRBJ2-5, with TRBD2 identical over 8 bases. The ends lost 6 bases at V and 5 bases at J; junction bases unmatched: 26. The CDR3 runs 20 residues. The germline V gene encodes CDR1 WNHNN and CDR2 SYGVQD (reference sequence). The CDR3 spells CASSDTASGSSRGIAETQYF. CDR3 bases: TGCGCCAGCAGCGACACAGCCAGCGGGAGTTCTCGGGGTATTGCGGAGACCCAGTACTTC.

The chain joins TRBV5-1 to TRBJ2-7; possibly TRBD1 for D (6 bases). CDR1 SGHRS and CDR2 YFSETQ come from the germline V gene. V gave up 2 bases and J gave up 0 bases, with 12 bases separating them. The CDR3 spans 15 residues. In DNA form, the CDR3 reads TGCGCCAGCAGCTTCCTCATAGGGGGCTCCTACGAGCAGTACTTC. Residues: CASSFLIGGSYEQYF.

This clone has a single count. The chain employs TRBV19 and TRBJ2-4; 10 bases map to TRBD1. The CDR3 has 14 amino acids. Germline V gene sequence: CDR1 LNHDA, CDR2 SQIVND (reference sequence). The J segment lost 9 bases and the V segment lost 6 bases, leaving 8 bases of the junction unmatched. CDR3 amino acids: CASRDRGSLGIQYF. CDR3 nucleotides: TGTGCCAGTAGGGACAGGGGGTCATTAGGCATTCAGTACTTC.

This clone was found a few times. The chain is built from TRBV4-3 and TRBJ2-3; D is undetermined. The CDR3 sequence is 13 residues long. Germline assignment: CDR1 LGHNA and CDR2 YSLEER. V lost 0 bases, J lost 4 bases, and 5 bases lay in between. CDR3 sequence: CASSQDSADTQYF. CDR3 bases: TGCGCCAGCAGCCAAGATTCGGCAGATACGCAGTATTTT.

The V and J genes are TRBV4-1 and TRBJ1-3; the D gene is possibly TRBD1 (5 bases). V shed 3 bases and J shed 3 bases, with 12 bases lying between them. The CDR3 is 15 amino acids. The V gene's germline CDR1 is MGHRA and CDR2 YSYEKL. The CDR3 protein is CASSHSSRDGNTIYF. The CDR3 DNA follows: TGCGCCAGCAGCCATTCCTCCAGGGATGGAAACACCATATATTTT.